The TCR beta chain under discussion was sequenced for a study of shared clonotypes between healthy human individuals. Whole-study context: Used for every donor were three CD4 naive, three CD4 memory, two CD8 naive and one CD8 memory plate.

Study observations and caveats: An anticipated effect of sequencing depth on clonotype sharing among donors was recognized. Larger estimated richness was generally recorded for naive subsets relative to memory subsets.

V trimming: 6 bases; J trimming: 3 bases; junction bases outside the gene matches: 6. This CDR3 spans 14 amino acids. CDR1 is MNHNY, CDR2 SVGAGI, per germline (reference sequence). Recent acute infections and vaccinations were absent in the healthy HIV-negative adult donors. Points on this clone: Its antigen is unidentified.

The protocol was immunoSEQ multiplex PCR, while the TCRdb copy is restricted to in-frame clones and leaves out a portion. The table includes about 680,000 clones, around four fifths detected once. The rearrangement joins TRBV6-6 to TRBJ2-7; 9 bases match TRBD1. Sequencing was done on a sample of memory CD4+ T cells sorted from blood. Subset denoted: CD45RA-negative fraction. This clonotype originated in a woman aged 30 to 39 in good health. CDR3: CASRPGTGRYEQYF. Written as DNA, the CDR3 is TGTGCCAGCAGGCCCGGGACAGGGCGCTACGAGCAGTACTTC.